Below are 5 T cell receptor beta chains sequenced from a single sample in a study of cytomegalovirus exposure and HLA in healthy donors. A multiplex PCR was run with 60 Vbeta primers and 13 Jbeta primers. Data came from immunoSEQ multiplex PCR; TCRdb stores just in-frame clones and leaves some out. In the table there are 90,000 to 120,000 clones, approximately 80% of which are singletons. Sequences were obtained from PBMCs. Receptors were obtained from a male donor in good health and CMV-seronegative.

The chain couples TRBV10-1 to TRBJ2-7, with D tentatively TRBD2 (6 bases). The CDR3 is 11 amino acids. The V end lost 6 bases, the J end lost 7 bases, and 10 bases lay between the germline ends. Germline V gene lookup returns CDR1 WNHNN and CDR2 SYGVQD (reference sequence). CDR3 protein: CASSQGLEQYF. The CDR3 DNA sequence: TGCGCCAGCAGCCAGGGACTTGAGCAGTACTTC.

The chain is built from TRBV27 and TRBJ2-2; 9 bases map to TRBD1. In germline, CDR1 is MNHEY, CDR2 SMNVEV (reference sequence). This CDR3 contains 15 residues. The trim removed 6 bases at V and 7 bases at J, leaving 9 bases unmatched. Here the CDR3 DNA reads TGTGCCAGCAGGGATTACAGGGGGCAGGGCGGGGAGCTGTTTTTT. Its protein product is CASRDYRGQGGELFF.

The chain combines TRBV10-3 with TRBJ1-1; 8 positions match TRBD1. The CDR3 totals 13 residues. CDR1 ENHRY and CDR2 SYGVKD come from the germline V gene. After removal of 10 bases from V and 5 bases from J, the junction contained 9 bases not matched to a gene. The CDR3 DNA is TGTGCCACAGGGGGCAGGGGGCAGACTGAAGCTTTCTTT. It codes for CATGGRGQTEAFF.

The rearrangement uses TRBV7-6 and TRBJ2-7, with TRBD1 matching over 12 bases. The ends lost 4 bases at V and 2 bases at J; junction bases unmatched: 3. The CDR3 contains 15 residues. In germline, CDR1 is SGHVS, CDR2 FNYEAQ. The CDR3 bases are TGTGCCAGCAGCTCCTGGGACAGGGGGCCCTACGAGCAGTACTTC. Its protein is CASSSWDRGPYEQYF.

The chain employs TRBV7-2 and TRBJ1-1; D is unresolved. This CDR3 comprises 14 residues. Trimming took off 1 base at V and 1 base at J, with 7 bases between the two ends. Per the germline V gene, CDR1 is SGHTA and CDR2 is FQGNSA. The CDR3 loop reads CASSLDLQNTEAFF. CDR3 DNA: TGTGCCAGCAGCTTAGATTTACAGAACACTGAAGCTTTCTTT.